This TCR beta chain came from a study of beta chain features in type 1 diabetes. The CDR3 is 14 residues long. Germline lookup yields CDR1 MNHEY and CDR2 SVGAGI. V shed 4 bases and J shed 7 bases, with 16 bases lying between them. As to this clone: What it recognizes is unknown.

The study reverse transcribed the entire isolated RNA, so it sequenced expressed TCRB transcripts. Clones were sequenced by immunoSEQ multiplex PCR, and TCRdb holds only the in-frame ones, with some missing. Found here are 95,000 to 150,000 clones, about 15% of them singletons; the top ten hold roughly 2.5%. The study's findings and limits: Whether HLA type influences TCRB rearrangement remained unresolved here. In every one of the four CD4+ subsets, TCRB CDR3s were moderately but significantly shorter in Type 1 diabetes patients. Compared with healthy donors, patients appeared to share more similar naive, central memory and regulatory TCRB repertoires.

V gene TRBV6-5 combines with J gene TRBJ1-1; no clear D gene. This sequence was found in a man aged 30 to 39 with type 1 diabetes. Sequencing was done on a sample of central memory CD4+ T cells from blood. The CDR3 DNA sequence: TGTGCCAGCAGTTGGCACCGGTCGGGAGTTGAAGCTTTCTTT. Amino acids: CASSWHRSGVEAFF.